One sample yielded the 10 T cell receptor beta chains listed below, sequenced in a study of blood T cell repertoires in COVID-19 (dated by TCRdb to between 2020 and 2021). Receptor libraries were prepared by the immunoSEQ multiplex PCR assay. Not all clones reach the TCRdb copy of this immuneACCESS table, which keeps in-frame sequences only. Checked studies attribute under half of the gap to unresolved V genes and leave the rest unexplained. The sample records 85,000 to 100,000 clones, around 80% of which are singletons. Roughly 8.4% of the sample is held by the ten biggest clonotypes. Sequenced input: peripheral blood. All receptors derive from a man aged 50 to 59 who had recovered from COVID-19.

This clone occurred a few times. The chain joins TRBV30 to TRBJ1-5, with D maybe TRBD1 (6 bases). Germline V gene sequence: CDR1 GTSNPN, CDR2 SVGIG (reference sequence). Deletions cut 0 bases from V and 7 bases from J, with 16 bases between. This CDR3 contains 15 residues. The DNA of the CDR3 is TGTGCCTGGAGTGTACGTCAAGGGGGAGGGCAGCCCCAGCATTTT. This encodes CAWSVRQGGGQPQHF.

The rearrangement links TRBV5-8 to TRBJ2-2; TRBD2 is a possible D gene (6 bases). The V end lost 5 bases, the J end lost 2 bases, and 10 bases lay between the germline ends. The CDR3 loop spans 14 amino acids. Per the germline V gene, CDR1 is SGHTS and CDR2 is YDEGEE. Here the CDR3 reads CASRLGLNTGELFF. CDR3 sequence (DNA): TGTGCCAGCAGACTGGGACTTAACACCGGGGAGCTGTTTTTT.

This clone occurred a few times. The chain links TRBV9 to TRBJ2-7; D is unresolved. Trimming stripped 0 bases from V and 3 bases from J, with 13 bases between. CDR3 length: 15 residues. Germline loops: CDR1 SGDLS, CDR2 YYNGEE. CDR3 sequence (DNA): TGTGCCAGCAGCGTAGGACCGACTGCTATCTACGAGCAGTACTTC. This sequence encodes CASSVGPTAIYEQYF.

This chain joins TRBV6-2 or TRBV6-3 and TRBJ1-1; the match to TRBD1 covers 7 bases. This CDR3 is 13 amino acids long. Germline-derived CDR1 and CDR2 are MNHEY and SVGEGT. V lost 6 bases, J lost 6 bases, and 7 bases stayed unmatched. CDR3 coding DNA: TGTGCCAGCAGCTTGACAGGGAGGTCTGAAGCTTTCTTT. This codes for CASSLTGRSEAFF.

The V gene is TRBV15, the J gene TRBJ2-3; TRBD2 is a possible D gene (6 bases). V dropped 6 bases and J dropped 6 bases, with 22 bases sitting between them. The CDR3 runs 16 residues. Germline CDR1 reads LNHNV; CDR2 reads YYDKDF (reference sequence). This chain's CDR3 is CATSPDPRGPPDTQYF. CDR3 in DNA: TGTGCCACCAGTCCAGACCCGCGGGGCCCCCCGGATACGCAGTATTTT.

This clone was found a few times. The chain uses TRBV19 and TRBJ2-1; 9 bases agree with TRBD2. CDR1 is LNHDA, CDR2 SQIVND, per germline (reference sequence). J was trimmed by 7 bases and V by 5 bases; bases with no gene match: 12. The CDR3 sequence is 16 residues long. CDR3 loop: CASSPASSGSTNEQFF. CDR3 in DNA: TGTGCCAGTAGTCCGGCGAGTAGCGGGAGTACGAATGAGCAGTTCTTC.

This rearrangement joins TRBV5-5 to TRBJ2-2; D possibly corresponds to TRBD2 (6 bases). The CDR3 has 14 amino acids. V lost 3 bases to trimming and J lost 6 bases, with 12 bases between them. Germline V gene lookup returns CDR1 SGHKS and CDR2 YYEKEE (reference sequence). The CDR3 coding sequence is TGTGCCAGCAGCTCGATAGGGACTCCCGGGGAGCTGTTTTTT. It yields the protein CASSSIGTPGELFF. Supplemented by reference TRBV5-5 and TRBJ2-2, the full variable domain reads DAGVTQSPTHLIKTRGQQVTLRCSPISGHKSVSWYQQVLGQGPQFIFQYYEKEERGRGNFPDRFSARQFPNYSSELNVNALLLGDSALYLCASSSIGTPGELFFGEGSRLTVL.

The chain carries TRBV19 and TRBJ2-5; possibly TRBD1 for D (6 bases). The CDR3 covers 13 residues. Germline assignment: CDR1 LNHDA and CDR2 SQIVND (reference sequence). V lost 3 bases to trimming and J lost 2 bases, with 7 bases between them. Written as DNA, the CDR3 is TGTGCCAGTAGTATTAGGGGGCAAGAGACCCAGTACTTC. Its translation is CASSIRGQETQYF.

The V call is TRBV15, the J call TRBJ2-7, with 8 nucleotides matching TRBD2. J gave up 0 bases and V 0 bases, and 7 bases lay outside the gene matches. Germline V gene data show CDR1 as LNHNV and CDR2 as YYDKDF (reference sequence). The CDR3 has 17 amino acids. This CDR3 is CATSRDYTSGSSYEQYF. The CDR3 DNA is TGTGCCACCAGCAGAGATTATACCAGCGGGAGCTCCTACGAGCAGTACTTC.

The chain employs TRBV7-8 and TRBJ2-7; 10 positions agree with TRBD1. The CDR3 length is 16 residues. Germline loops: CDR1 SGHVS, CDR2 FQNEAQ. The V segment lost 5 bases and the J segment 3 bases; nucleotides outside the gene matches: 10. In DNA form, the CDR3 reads TGTGCCAGCAGCCAGGCCTGGGGACAGGGGAACTACGAGCAGTACTTC. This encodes CASSQAWGQGNYEQYF.